These 16 T cell receptor beta chains were sequenced from one sample in a study of CD8+ T cells in alopecia areata. The treatment here: oral pan-JAK inhibitor, 5-10 mg twice daily. Extracted RNA was reverse transcribed into cDNA, the sequencing template. Here immunoSEQ multiplex PCR was the method, and the copy in TCRdb shows in-frame clones only, minus some. The sample has fewer than 250,000 clones; 55% to 70% are singletons. The sample in question was CD4+ T cells sorted from blood, obtained at week 4, from a patient treated with tofacitinib. The receptors stem from a human donor with alopecia areata.

The rearrangement uses TRBV5-1 and TRBJ2-6; D tentatively fits TRBD1 or TRBD2 (6 bases each). Trimming removed 4 bases at V and 2 bases at J, with 13 bases between. Germline V gene data show CDR1 as SGHRS and CDR2 as YFSETQ. The CDR3 has 16 residues. The CDR3 protein is CASSLGGSPGANVLTF. CDR3 nucleotides: TGCGCCAGCAGCCTAGGGGGGAGTCCTGGGGCCAACGTCCTGACTTTC.

This clone was counted between two and nine times. The rearrangement uses TRBV11-2 and TRBJ2-1; TRBD2 aligns across 11 bases. V shed 5 bases and J 5 bases; nucleotides not matched to a gene: 11. Germline V gene sequence: CDR1 SGHAT, CDR2 FQNNGV. The CDR3 sequence is 17 residues long. The CDR3 protein is CASSLLLLAGVNNEQFF. The DNA for the CDR3 is TGTGCCAGCAGCCTGCTCCTACTAGCGGGAGTGAACAATGAGCAGTTCTTC.

The chain employs TRBV29-1 and TRBJ1-2, with D maybe TRBD1 (6 bases). V lost 7 bases to trimming and J lost 4 bases, with 13 bases between them. The CDR3 extends over 12 amino acids. Looked up from germline, CDR1 is SQVTM and CDR2 is ANQGSEA. The CDR3 spells CSGEHRVYGYTF. CDR3 sequence (DNA): TGCAGCGGAGAGCACAGGGTCTATGGCTACACCTTC.

Only a few counts were recorded for this clone. This rearrangement joins TRBV5-1 to TRBJ1-2; D possibly corresponds to TRBD1 (6 bases). CDR3 length equals 12 residues. Germline V gene sequence: CDR1 SGHRS, CDR2 YFSETQ. Trimming pared 4 bases from V and 5 bases from J, leaving 9 bases between. Here the CDR3 reads CASSAQGYGYTF. CDR3 sequence (DNA): TGCGCCAGCAGCGCACAGGGTTATGGCTACACCTTC.

The V and J genes are TRBV27 and TRBJ2-1, with D possibly being TRBD2 (5 bases). The CDR3 loop spans 16 amino acids. With 3 bases removed from V and 6 bases from J, the gap between germline ends came to 18 bases. Germline V gene sequence: CDR1 MNHEY, CDR2 SMNVEV (reference sequence). The CDR3 coding sequence is TGTGCCAGCAGTTTGGGGAGAACCCGCTCTGGCAATGAGCAGTTCTTC. Amino acid sequence: CASSLGRTRSGNEQFF.

V and J are TRBV7-2 and TRBJ2-5; a weak D match, TRBD2 (6 bases). The CDR3 runs to 16 residues. Trimming shortened V by 5 bases and J by 4 bases, and 20 bases separated the two germline ends. The germline V gene has CDR1 SGHTA and CDR2 FQGNSA. This CDR3 is CASSPQSGRELETQYF. DNA for the CDR3: TGTGCCAGCAGCCCCCAGTCGGGGCGGGAACTAGAGACCCAGTACTTC.

This clone was seen more than once but under ten times. The chain's CDR3 is CSVDKGYEQYF. The CDR3 DNA follows: TGCAGCGTTGATAAGGGGTACGAGCAGTACTTC. The chain is built from TRBV29-1 and TRBJ2-7; TRBD1 is a possible D gene (5 bases). Trimming shortened V by 3 bases and J by 4 bases, and 7 bases separated the two germline ends. Germline lookup yields CDR1 SQVTM and CDR2 ANQGSEA. This CDR3 is 11 amino acids long.

This clone showed up just once. The chain couples TRBV5-1 to TRBJ2-3; no reliable D call. Germline CDR1 SGHRS, CDR2 YFSETQ. V lost 0 bases and J 0 bases, leaving 8 bases between the germline ends. The CDR3 runs to 15 residues. The chain's CDR3 is CASSLGLPSTDTQYF. The CDR3 DNA sequence: TGCGCCAGCAGCTTGGGACTCCCTAGCACAGATACGCAGTATTTT.

This clone showed up just once. This rearrangement joins TRBV5-1 to TRBJ2-2, with D perhaps matching TRBD1 or TRBD2 (6 bases each). The germline V and J ends were trimmed by 4 bases and 6 bases, with 13 bases remaining between them. The CDR3 has 14 amino acids. Germline loops: CDR1 SGHRS, CDR2 YFSETQ. CDR3 sequence: CASSPDGGPGELFF. DNA of the CDR3: TGCGCCAGCAGCCCGGATGGGGGGCCCGGGGAGCTGTTTTTT. The full variable domain, its missing parts supplied by reference TRBV5-1 and TRBJ2-2, is KAGVTQTPRYLIKTRGQQVTLSCSPISGHRSVSWYQQTPGQGLQFLFEYFSETQRNKGNFPGRFSGRQFSNSRSEMNVSTLELGDSALYLCASSPDGGPGELFFGEGSRLTVL.

As DNA, the CDR3 is TGCAGCGTTGAGCGCCGGGAGGGGAACGAGCAGTACTTC. It yields the protein CSVERREGNEQYF. This sequence joins TRBV29-1 and TRBJ2-7; the match to TRBD2 covers 8 bases. Germline V gene lookup returns CDR1 SQVTM and CDR2 ANQGSEA. The CDR3 totals 13 residues. V dropped 3 bases and J dropped 5; count of bases not matched to a gene: 6.

The rearrangement uses TRBV7-2 and TRBJ2-7, with D possibly matching TRBD1 (7 bases). Trimming left V 4 bases short and J 3 bases short, with 19 bases between. Germline CDR1 SGHTA, CDR2 FQGNSA. The CDR3 is made up of 16 amino acids. CDR3 coding DNA: TGTGCCAGCAGCTCATACTACAGGGGAGGCGGCTACGAGCAGTACTTC. Its protein product is CASSSYYRGGGYEQYF.

V is TRBV29-1 and J is TRBJ2-6, with a tentative D call TRBD2 (6 bases). This CDR3 comprises 16 residues. CDR1 is SQVTM, CDR2 ANQGSEA, per germline. Trimming stripped 3 bases from V and 0 bases from J, with 12 bases between. The CDR3 is CSVDRRGTSGANVLTF. CDR3 nucleotides: TGCAGCGTTGATAGGAGGGGAACCTCTGGGGCCAACGTCCTGACTTTC.

This clone was recorded many times. The chain combines TRBV7-7 with TRBJ2-2, with D unclear. CDR1 is SSHAT and CDR2 is FNYEAQ in the germline V gene (reference sequence). Trimming left V 2 bases short and J 4 bases short, with 2 bases between. This CDR3 region has 12 residues. CDR3 in DNA: TGTGCCAGCAGCTTACTCACCGGGGAGCTGTTTTTT. Translation: CASSLLTGELFF.

V and J are TRBV30 and TRBJ2-7; D is unresolved. CDR1 is GTSNPN, CDR2 SVGIG, per germline (reference sequence). The V gene lost 1 base and the J gene lost 2 bases, with 3 bases spanning the gap. This CDR3 has 11 amino acids. Here the CDR3 DNA reads TGTGCCTGGAGTGGGGCCTACGAGCAGTACTTC. Its protein is CAWSGAYEQYF.

This clone came up a few times. The rearrangement links TRBV29-1 to TRBJ1-4; 7 bases are shared with TRBD1. This CDR3 is 14 amino acids long. In germline, CDR1 is SQVTM, CDR2 ANQGSEA. The V gene end was trimmed by 4 bases and the J gene end by 8 bases; junction bases not matched to a gene: 10. CDR3 coding DNA: TGCAGCGTTGGACAGGGAGGAGGGGGCGAAAAACTGTTTTTT. Translation gives CSVGQGGGGEKLFF.

This clone was found a few times. This chain joins TRBV28 and TRBJ2-1, with TRBD2 identical over 14 bases. V was clipped by 4 bases and J by 8 bases; unmatched bases: 10. The CDR3 is made up of 17 amino acids. Germline CDR1 is MDHEN and CDR2 is SYDVKM. CDR3 protein: CASSYNAGLAGVDEQFF. CDR3 bases: TGTGCCAGCAGTTACAATGCGGGACTAGCGGGAGTGGATGAGCAGTTCTTC.